This TCR beta chain was profiled in a study of shared clonotypes between healthy human individuals. Unsorted samples drew genomic DNA from some 82 million PBMCs. The test was conducted at deep level. PCR replicates from unsorted PBMC used approximately 300 ng DNA, and this amount was roughly 33,000 T cell genomes. Using ten immunoSEQ deep assay plates, investigators sequenced unsorted PBMC DNA. The assay was immunoSEQ multiplex PCR, and TCRdb's table has in-frame clones only and misses some. The data show 550,000 to 600,000 clones, around three quarters seen once. The sequence was obtained from a woman in her forties in good health. Some clones in this sample may be carry-over from other donors' samples. Sequencing was performed on PBMCs.

CDR3 residues: CASSLATGTGTEAFF. CDR3 sequence (DNA): TGCGCCAGCAGCTTGGCAACCGGGACAGGGACTGAAGCTTTCTTT. This chain joins TRBV5-1 and TRBJ1-1; the match to TRBD1 covers 9 bases. The CDR3 is 15 residues long. Germline V lookup: CDR1 SGHRS, CDR2 YFSETQ. J was trimmed by 5 bases and V by 0 bases; bases with no gene match: 5.